This T cell receptor beta chain was identified during a study of a mutant IDH1 vaccine in newly diagnosed glioma. Across the study: All eight of the vaccinations patients received fell in weeks 1, 3, 5, 7, 11, 15, 19 and 23. Former treatment meant radiotherapy, temozolomide, or both; the majority had gotten both.

Method: immunoSEQ multiplex PCR; TCRdb's copy keeps in-frame clones and lacks some. The sample contains about 24,000 clones, around 79% of which appear only once. The V gene lost 6 bases and the J gene lost 0 bases, with 15 bases spanning the gap. Germline V lookup: CDR1 MNHNS, CDR2 SASEGT. This CDR3 spans 15 amino acids. With respect to this clone: As yet, its antigen is unknown.

Study-wide results and limits: Patients mounted vaccine-induced immune responses in roughly 93% of cases.

Documented time point: week 11, during vaccination. Every single dose of the vaccine, 300 ug of mutant IDH1 20-mer peptide, came with topical imiquimod. Donors' newly diagnosed IDH1-mutant WHO grade 3 or 4 astrocytomas lacked nuclear ATRX. This sample comprised PBMCs, obtained from a glioma patient whose treatment included an IDH1 peptide vaccine. The genes are TRBV6-1 and TRBJ2-7, with a weak D call TRBD2 (6 bases). This receptor was obtained from a man in his forties with glioma. DNA of the CDR3: TGTGCCAGCAGGCTAAACCGGGACTTCTCCTACGAGCAGTACTTC. It codes for CASRLNRDFSYEQYF.